This entry is about one T cell receptor beta chain. Its antigen is unidentified. Isolation of PBMCs gave at least 7 million cells per sample. The use of a sample-barcoded 5' primer and a J-beta primer mix characterized a second PCR of 7 to 11 cycles. TCRdb re-derived calls from the 5' RACE reads in MiXCR, one entry per CDR3 protein. The repertoire holds about 1,800,000 distinct CDR3 sequences, 28% seen once, with 7.7% in the top ten. The data were obtained in a study of blood T cells in healthy people across ages. Points from the study as a whole: Diversity estimated from one million T cells was considered an underestimate.

Germline V gene data show CDR1 as WNHNN and CDR2 as SYGVQD (reference sequence). The CDR3 covers 13 residues. V lost 3 bases, J lost 5 bases, and 10 bases lay in between. Sequenced input: blood. The genes are TRBV10-1 and TRBJ2-5; unclear D gene. This TCR came from a woman aged 30 to 39 in good health. CDR3 residues: CASSDPQCETQYF. The CDR3 DNA sequence: TGCGCCAGCAGTGACCCACAGTGTGAGACCCAGTACTTC.